Presented here are 26 T cell receptor beta chains from one specimen sequenced in a study of cytomegalovirus exposure and HLA in healthy donors. Primers included in the PCR were 60 Vbeta and 13 Jbeta primers. Only in-frame clones appear in the TCRdb table, and some are missing; sequencing was by immunoSEQ multiplex PCR. The sample consists of about 130,000 clones, 82% of them appearing once. The sequenced sample consisted of PBMCs. The receptors derive from a woman between 45 and 60 years old in good health and CMV-seropositive.

This chain uses TRBV10-1 with TRBJ2-1; D might be TRBD2 (6 bases). The germline CDR1 and CDR2 sequences are WNHNN and SYGVQD (reference sequence). V lost 3 bases to trimming and J lost 2 bases, with 8 bases between them. CDR3 length: 14 amino acids. The chain's CDR3 is CASSEAGPYNEQFF. In nucleotides, the CDR3 is TGCGCCAGCAGTGAAGCGGGCCCCTACAATGAGCAGTTCTTC.

This clone has a handful of counts. The chain recombines TRBV19 with TRBJ2-5, with 7 bases aligning to TRBD1. The assigned J gene may be wrong: the sequence end matches TRBJ2-7 better. Germline CDR1 reads LNHDA; CDR2 reads SQIVND (reference sequence). CDR3 length: 15 amino acids. CDR3 coding DNA: TGTGCCAGTAGGGGAAACCGGGACAGTCCCTACGAGCAGTACTTC. It codes for CASRGNRDSPYEQYF.

The CDR3 here is CASSELAGGQETQYF. The CDR3 DNA follows: TGTGCCAGCAGTGAACTAGCGGGGGGGCAAGAGACCCAGTACTTC. The gene calls are TRBV6-1 and TRBJ2-5; TRBD2 agrees at 12 bases. This CDR3 is built from 15 residues. Germline-derived CDR1 and CDR2 are MNHNS and SASEGT. Unmatched junction bases numbered 0, after V lost 2 bases and J lost 2 bases.

This chain connects TRBV27 to TRBJ1-1; a possible D gene is TRBD1 (6 bases). The CDR3 has 13 residues. Trimming removed 2 bases from V and 3 bases from J, with 7 bases in between. The germline gives CDR1 MNHEY, CDR2 SMNVEV (reference sequence). The CDR3 nucleotides read TGTGCCAGCAGTTTAGAGGGGGACACTGAAGCTTTCTTT. This codes for CASSLEGDTEAFF.

The V and J genes are TRBV19 and TRBJ2-3; tentatively, D is TRBD2 (6 bases). The CDR3 contains 12 residues. Germline CDR1 and CDR2: LNHDA and SQIVND (reference sequence). Trimming took 8 bases from V and 6 from J, leaving 12 bases between them. CDR3 nucleotide sequence: TGTGCCAGTTCGGGACTTTCGGATACGCAGTATTTT. As protein: CASSGLSDTQYF.

This clone occurred once. V gene TRBV28 combines with J gene TRBJ2-7; TRBD2 matches at 8 bases. Looked up from germline, CDR1 is MDHEN and CDR2 is SYDVKM. The CDR3 contains 14 residues. V trimming: 8 bases; J trimming: 4 bases; junction bases outside the gene matches: 10. The CDR3 DNA reads TGTGCCAGCCGGACCGGGGGGGCAGCGTACGAGCAGTACTTC. Its translation is CASRTGGAAYEQYF.

CDR3 in DNA: TGTGCCAGCAGCCGGACAGGGATCCTCCAAGAGACCCAGTACTTC. Its protein is CASSRTGILQETQYF. The rearrangement links TRBV5-6 to TRBJ2-5, with 8 bases identical to TRBD1. V lost 4 bases to trimming and J lost 1 base; unmatched junction nucleotides: 6. The CDR3 consists of 15 residues. Per the germline V gene, CDR1 is SGHDT and CDR2 is YYEEEE.

The rearrangement links TRBV18 to TRBJ2-7; possibly TRBD1 for D (5 bases). The CDR3 spans 14 residues. Germline lookup yields CDR1 KGHSH and CDR2 LQKENI. The V gene lost 1 base and the J gene lost 5 bases, with 12 bases spanning the gap. The CDR3 reads CASSPLKGINEQYF. The CDR3 bases are TGTGCCAGCTCACCACTAAAGGGGATTAACGAGCAGTACTTC.

The V and J genes are TRBV30 and TRBJ1-6; D perhaps matches TRBD1 (6 bases). V lost 4 bases and J 7 bases, leaving 20 bases between the germline ends. The CDR3 length is 16 residues. Germline V CDR1 and CDR2: GTSNPN, SVGIG (reference sequence). The CDR3 region has the DNA TGTGCCTGGAAACCAGGGGACTACGCGCCAAATTCACCCCTCCACTTT. Translated, it gives CAWKPGDYAPNSPLHF.

The chain carries TRBV6-1 and TRBJ2-7; TRBD2 aligns across 9 bases. This CDR3 has 14 amino acids. The V gene end was trimmed by 1 base and the J gene end by 2 bases; junction bases not matched to a gene: 0. Germline V lookup: CDR1 MNHNS, CDR2 SASEGT. The CDR3 here is CASSEGGRAYEQYF. The CDR3 coding sequence is TGTGCCAGCAGTGAAGGCGGGAGGGCCTACGAGCAGTACTTC.

In its sample, this clone was seen a few times. The V and J genes are TRBV5-1 and TRBJ2-5; D possibly corresponds to TRBD2 (5 bases). Germline values: CDR1 SGHRS, CDR2 YFSETQ. This CDR3 contains 14 residues. V was pared by 4 bases and J by 2 bases, with 12 bases between. The CDR3 reads CASSPGLIQETQYF. The CDR3 DNA is TGCGCCAGCAGCCCAGGACTGATTCAAGAGACCCAGTACTTC.

The chain uses TRBV27 and TRBJ1-5, with D hard to call. The CDR3 has 17 residues. V was pared by 6 bases and J by 0 bases, with 18 bases between. CDR1 MNHEY and CDR2 SMNVEV come from the germline V gene (reference sequence). CDR3 residues: CASSLKPAGYSNQPQHF. The CDR3 DNA reads as TGTGCCAGCAGCCTAAAGCCCGCAGGTTATAGCAATCAGCCCCAGCATTTT.

The gene calls are TRBV6-5 and TRBJ2-1; D is possibly TRBD1 (5 bases). The CDR3 extends over 14 amino acids. CDR1 and CDR2 (germline): MNHEY, SVGAGI. V dropped 5 bases and J dropped 1 base, with 9 bases sitting between them. For the CDR3, the DNA is TGTGCCAGCAGTCCCGACAGATCCTACAATGAGCAGTTCTTC. It is translated as CASSPDRSYNEQFF.

The genes are TRBV7-9 and TRBJ2-3; 9 bases map to TRBD2. Trimming took 1 base from V and 9 from J; bases not matched to a gene: 8. The CDR3 is 15 residues long. CDR1 is SEHNR, CDR2 FQNEAQ, per germline (reference sequence). The CDR3 nucleotides read TGTGCCAGCAGCTTAGTAATAGCGGGAGTCCGAACGCAGTATTTT. This encodes CASSLVIAGVRTQYF.

The chain combines TRBV27 with TRBJ1-1; no firm D call. CDR3 length: 14 amino acids. Trimming left V 1 base short and J 3 bases short, with 9 bases between. The germline gives CDR1 MNHEY, CDR2 SMNVEV (reference sequence). The CDR3 loop is CASSLWAGYTEAFF. The DNA of the CDR3 is TGTGCCAGCAGTTTATGGGCGGGGTACACTGAAGCTTTCTTT.

Worth noting for this clone: The germline gene is not matched at one end of the junction; a read error may be the cause. The V and J genes are TRBV7-9 and TRBJ1-3, with TRBD1 matching 10 bases. Looked up from germline, CDR1 is SEHNR and CDR2 is FQNEAQ (reference sequence). The CDR3 totals 17 residues. CDR3 in amino acids: CSSSDRQGARDGNTIYF. In nucleotides, the CDR3 is TGTTCCAGCAGCGACCGACAGGGGGCACGAGATGGAAACACCATATATTTT.

The V call is TRBV6-5, the J call TRBJ2-4, with TRBD2 matching over 7 bases. The germline CDR1 and CDR2 sequences are MNHEY and SVGAGI. The V and J ends lost 2 bases and 0 bases, in that order; junction bases with no gene match: 4. This CDR3 region has 16 residues. The CDR3 protein is CASSYGAGAAKNIQYF. The CDR3 nucleotides read TGTGCCAGCAGTTACGGGGCGGGAGCAGCCAAAAACATTCAGTACTTC.

This clone was counted a single time. V gene TRBV4-1 combines with J gene TRBJ1-6; 7 bases are a match to TRBD1. CDR1 MGHRA and CDR2 YSYEKL come from the germline V gene. Germline trimming cut 2 bases from V and 9 bases from J; bases unmatched to any gene: 7. CDR3 size: 15 residues. CDR3 sequence: CASSQLQGSISPLHF. The CDR3 coding sequence is TGCGCCAGCAGCCAACTACAGGGGTCAATTTCACCCCTCCACTTT.

This clone appeared a single time. The J gene is TRBJ2-7, the V gene TRBV25-1; 9 bases are shared with TRBD2. J was trimmed by 2 bases and V by 4 bases; bases with no gene match: 3. The CDR3 spans 14 residues. CDR1 and CDR2 from the germline V gene are MGHDK and SYGVNS. CDR3 coding DNA: TGTGCCAGCAGTGGGACTAGCGATACCTACGAGCAGTACTTC. Encoded protein: CASSGTSDTYEQYF.

In its sample, this clone was seen a few times. The chain has TRBV23-1 and TRBJ2-7, with D perhaps matching TRBD2 (6 bases). TRBV23-1 is sorted into the ORF group, with uncertain function. The CDR3 sequence is 14 residues long. With 3 bases removed from V and 5 bases from J, the gap between germline ends came to 14 bases. The CDR3 loop is CASSHPPPGDEQYF. The CDR3, as DNA: TGCGCCAGCAGTCATCCCCCCCCGGGGGACGAGCAGTACTTC.

This clone showed up just a few times. J is TRBJ1-1 and V is TRBV27; 8 bases are shared with TRBD1. The V gene end was trimmed by 3 bases and the J gene end by 5 bases; junction bases not matched to a gene: 8. The CDR3 is 15 amino acids. Per germline, CDR1 MNHEY and CDR2 SMNVEV (reference sequence). CDR3 amino acids: CASSLSPQGGTEAFF. The CDR3 DNA is TGTGCCAGCAGTTTGTCCCCACAGGGGGGGACTGAAGCTTTCTTT.

The genes are TRBV7-3 and TRBJ2-5; D unresolved. Germline-derived CDR1 and CDR2 are SGHTA and FQGTGA. Trimming removed 2 bases at V and 3 bases at J, with 7 bases between. The CDR3 has 13 residues. Written as DNA, the CDR3 is TGTGCCAGCAGCTTAGGGCCAGAAGAGACCCAGTACTTC. Translation: CASSLGPEETQYF.

This chain uses TRBV10-3 with TRBJ2-1; D may be TRBD1 (5 bases). The germline V gene has CDR1 ENHRY and CDR2 SYGVKD. This CDR3 is 12 amino acids long. With 3 bases removed from V and 5 bases from J, the gap between germline ends came to 5 bases. CDR3 DNA: TGTGCCATCAGTGACAGGGACAATGAGCAGTTCTTC. It is translated as CAISDRDNEQFF.

The gene calls are TRBV5-1 and TRBJ2-1, with TRBD1 identical over 9 bases. The CDR3 loop spans 15 amino acids. J lost 7 bases, V lost 0 bases, and 5 bases had no gene match. Germline assignment: CDR1 SGHRS and CDR2 YFSETQ. CDR3 nucleotide sequence: TGCGCCAGCAGCTTGGGAGGGACAGGGTTAAATGAGCAGTTCTTC. Its protein product is CASSLGGTGLNEQFF. Full variable domain (outside the CDR3, taken from reference TRBV5-1 and TRBJ2-1): KAGVTQTPRYLIKTRGQQVTLSCSPISGHRSVSWYQQTPGQGLQFLFEYFSETQRNKGNFPGRFSGRQFSNSRSEMNVSTLELGDSALYLCASSLGGTGLNEQFFGPGTRLTVL.

The CDR3 bases are TGTGCCAGCACCACCCAGGGGGGAGGCTACACCTTC. Translating it yields CASTTQGGGYTF. The chain has TRBV6-5 and TRBJ1-2; TRBD1 matches at 7 bases. This CDR3 has 12 amino acids. Unmatched junction bases numbered 7, after V lost 7 bases and J lost 8 bases. CDR1 is MNHEY, CDR2 SVGAGI, per germline.

As DNA, the CDR3 is TGTGCCAGCAGTCCGACAGGGGGTGACACTGAAGCTTTCTTT. As protein: CASSPTGGDTEAFF. V is TRBV28 and J is TRBJ1-1; 9 bases fit TRBD1. Germline CDR1 MDHEN, CDR2 SYDVKM. The CDR3 loop spans 14 amino acids. V was clipped by 5 bases and J by 3 bases; unmatched bases: 4.